The next 20 T cell receptor beta chains were all read from a single sample in a study of blood T cell repertoires in COVID-19. Only in-frame clones appear in the TCRdb table, and some are missing; sequencing was by immunoSEQ multiplex PCR. The sample lists fewer than 200,000 clones, 89% occurring once. Material for sequencing was peripheral blood. The source of these receptors is a man between 18 and 35 years old who had recovered from COVID-19.

The rearrangement joins TRBV12-3 or TRBV12-4 to TRBJ2-3; D unresolved. This CDR3 comprises 13 residues. V was trimmed by 2 bases and J by 2 bases, leaving 5 bases between them. The CDR3 coding sequence is TGTGCCAGCAGTTTATTTAACACAGATACGCAGTATTTT. Its protein product is CASSLFNTDTQYF.

The CDR3 DNA reads as TGTGCCAGCAGCGTAGTGCAGGGTTGGAGGAACACTGAAGCTTTCTTT. This encodes CASSVVQGWRNTEAFF. The chain recombines TRBV9 with TRBJ1-1; possibly TRBD1 for D (5 bases). The CDR3 totals 16 residues. Trimming took 0 bases from V and 1 from J, leaving 13 bases between them. Germline V gene lookup returns CDR1 SGDLS and CDR2 YYNGEE.

The chain links TRBV4-3 to TRBJ2-2; no clear D gene. This CDR3 is 17 amino acids long. V was trimmed by 1 base and J by 7 bases, leaving 19 bases between them. Germline values: CDR1 LGHNA, CDR2 YSLEER. The DNA for the CDR3 is TGCGCCAGCAGCCAAGCCCGAATTAGAGGTCTAATCGGGGAGCTGTTTTTT. As protein: CASSQARIRGLIGELFF.

V gene TRBV6-1 combines with J gene TRBJ1-5; D ambiguous. Looked up from germline, CDR1 is MNHNS and CDR2 is SASEGT. The CDR3 has 15 residues. V lost 0 bases and J lost 7, with 13 bases in between. The CDR3 region has the DNA TGTGCCAGCAGTGAAGCGCTAGGGAGGGAACAGCCCCAGCATTTT. This codes for CASSEALGREQPQHF.

The V call is TRBV24-1, the J call TRBJ2-1, with 7 bases fitting TRBD2. CDR1 and CDR2 (germline): KGHDR, SFDVKD. The CDR3 loop spans 13 amino acids. Unmatched junction bases numbered 5, after V lost 4 bases and J lost 9 bases. The CDR3 sequence: CATSEGGTGEQFF. The CDR3 nucleotides read TGTGCCACCAGTGAGGGGGGGACTGGTGAGCAGTTCTTC.

The chain uses TRBV27 and TRBJ1-1, with D hard to call. Germline CDR1 reads MNHEY; CDR2 reads SMNVEV (reference sequence). V gave up 4 bases and J gave up 4 bases, with 13 bases separating them. The CDR3 sequence is 14 residues long. CDR3 loop: CASSSGLESTEAFF. CDR3 bases: TGTGCCAGCAGTTCCGGGTTGGAGAGCACTGAAGCTTTCTTT.

The V call is TRBV6-2 or TRBV6-3, the J call TRBJ2-1, with 13 bases fitting TRBD2. CDR1 is MNHEY, CDR2 SVGEGT, per germline. This CDR3 comprises 16 residues. Unmatched junction bases numbered 5, after V lost 3 bases and J lost 6 bases. The chain's CDR3 is CASSYGRLAGGNEQFF. In DNA, the CDR3 is TGTGCCAGCAGTTATGGGCGACTAGCGGGAGGCAATGAGCAGTTCTTC.

V usage is TRBV6-4 and J usage is TRBJ2-3; D perhaps matches TRBD1 (5 bases). The CDR3 spans 14 residues. V lost 3 bases and J 8 bases, leaving 15 bases between the germline ends. The germline V gene has CDR1 MRHNA and CDR2 SNTAGT. The CDR3 region is CASSESPGIGTQYF. The CDR3 DNA sequence: TGTGCCAGCAGTGAGTCACCAGGGATCGGTACGCAGTATTTT.

This sequence joins TRBV6-6 and TRBJ2-2, with TRBD1 matching 7 bases. From germline, CDR1 is MNHNY and CDR2 SVGAGI (reference sequence). This CDR3 contains 14 residues. J gave up 7 bases and V 7 bases, and 9 bases lay outside the gene matches. CDR3 sequence reads: CASTLDRAIGELFF. CDR3 DNA: TGTGCCAGCACCCTCGACAGGGCTATCGGGGAGCTGTTTTTT.

This clone was counted once. The chain has TRBV19 and TRBJ2-1; D might be TRBD2 (5 bases). The CDR3 spans 13 residues. Germline CDR1 LNHDA, CDR2 SQIVND (reference sequence). V lost 6 bases and J lost 11, with 17 bases in between. The CDR3 spells CASSTGNVAQQFF. As DNA, the CDR3 is TGTGCCAGTAGCACCGGGAATGTGGCCCAGCAGTTCTTC.

The V call is TRBV28, the J call TRBJ1-1; TRBD1 agrees at 8 bases. CDR1 is MDHEN, CDR2 SYDVKM, per germline. The CDR3 spans 14 residues. Trimming removed 7 bases from V and 3 bases from J; junction bases left unmatched: 7. The CDR3 nucleotides are TGTGCCAGCATAGGTACAGGGGGTTACACTGAAGCTTTCTTT. Its protein product is CASIGTGGYTEAFF.

Notes on this clone: At one end the junction does not follow the germline gene, possibly because of a read error. The chain joins TRBV18 to TRBJ2-3; D unresolved. Germline V CDR1 and CDR2: KGHSH, LQKENI. This CDR3 spans 13 amino acids. CDR3 in amino acids: CASPPRGTDTQYF. In nucleotides, the CDR3 is TGTGCCAGCCCACCAAGAGGCACAGATACGCAGTATTTT.

The CDR3 bases are TGCGCCAGCAGCCAACTCGGACTAGCGGGGCCCACAGATACGCAGTATTTT. As protein: CASSQLGLAGPTDTQYF. This chain joins TRBV4-3 and TRBJ2-3, with 12 bases lining up with TRBD2. The trim removed 2 bases at V and 2 bases at J, leaving 5 bases unmatched. The CDR3 totals 17 residues. Germline-derived CDR1 and CDR2 are LGHNA and YSLEER.

CDR3 loop: CASSQAGGRVNEQFF. CDR3 nucleotides: TGTGCCAGCAGCCAAGCAGGGGGCAGGGTCAATGAGCAGTTCTTC. The V and J genes are TRBV3-1 (or the pseudogene TRBV3-2) and TRBJ2-1; the match to TRBD1 covers 8 bases. The germline V gene has CDR1 LGHDT and CDR2 YNNKEL (reference sequence). The CDR3 runs 15 residues. V shed 1 base and J 6 bases; nucleotides not matched to a gene: 5.

The table lists this clone with a count of one. The rearrangement links TRBV30 to TRBJ1-1; 9 bases align to TRBD1. This CDR3 is built from 15 residues. The trim removed 2 bases at V and 5 bases at J, leaving 9 bases unmatched. Germline V gene sequence: CDR1 GTSNPN, CDR2 SVGIG (reference sequence). CDR3 sequence reads: CAWSKFGQGWTEAFF. The DNA of the CDR3 is TGTGCCTGGAGTAAATTTGGACAGGGGTGGACTGAAGCTTTCTTT.

This chain uses TRBV21-1 with TRBJ2-4; TRBD1, the table's D call, lacks a check against the DNA. TRBV21-1 is flagged as a pseudogene. This CDR3 is 17 amino acids long. The DNA of the CDR3 is TGTGCCAGCAGCAAAGAGGAGCCCAGGGGGCCGTGGGACATTCAGTACTTC. As protein: CASSKEEPRGPWDIQYF.

CDR3 nucleotides: TGTGCCAGCAGTTACCAAGGGACAGGGGCGTTCAATGAGCAGTTCTTC. Residues: CASSYQGTGAFNEQFF. The chain recombines TRBV6-5 with TRBJ2-1, with 10 bases fitting TRBD1. Germline CDR1 MNHEY, CDR2 SVGAGI. The CDR3 totals 16 residues. The trim removed 2 bases at V and 6 bases at J, leaving 7 bases unmatched.

The chain's CDR3 is CATSREGRGSGELFF. CDR3 nucleotide sequence: TGTGCCACCAGCAGAGAGGGTCGGGGGTCCGGGGAGCTGTTTTTT. This sequence joins TRBV15 and TRBJ2-2, with a possible D match to TRBD2 (6 bases). This CDR3 spans 15 amino acids. The V gene's germline CDR1 is LNHNV and CDR2 YYDKDF (reference sequence). The V and J ends lost 0 bases and 6 bases respectively, with 11 bases between them.

This chain uses TRBV7-2 with TRBJ1-4; the match to TRBD1 covers 7 bases. Per the germline V gene, CDR1 is SGHTA and CDR2 is FQGNSA. This CDR3 is built from 15 residues. With V trimmed by 5 bases and J by 3 bases, 6 bases remained unmatched. This chain's CDR3 is CASSLKTGSNEKLFF. CDR3 coding DNA: TGTGCCAGCAGCCTAAAGACAGGGTCTAATGAAAAACTGTTTTTT.

The genes are TRBV6-5 and TRBJ2-3, with TRBD2 identical over 9 bases. The V gene end was trimmed by 7 bases and the J gene end by 2 bases; junction bases not matched to a gene: 7. Per the germline V gene, CDR1 is MNHEY and CDR2 is SVGAGI. The CDR3 loop spans 15 amino acids. Here the CDR3 reads CASKGLAGITDTQYF. The CDR3 coding sequence is TGTGCCAGCAAGGGGCTAGCGGGGATCACAGATACGCAGTATTTT.